This T cell receptor (beta chain) was observed in a study of patients and donors after allogeneic stem cell transplantation. CDR3 length equals 16 residues. Germline CDR1 MGHRA, CDR2 YSYEKL. J was trimmed by 8 bases and V by 5 bases; bases with no gene match: 14. TCRdb re-called the RT-PCR reads with MiXCR, one entry per CDR3 protein. The sample lists about 960,000 distinct CDR3 sequences; approximately 19% were seen once. This TCR was sampled from a human donor who was either an allogeneic HSCT recipient or a stem cell or donor lymphocyte infusion donor (not recorded which). It is not recorded whose cells these are; they may come from a transplant donor. Sequencing input: blood, either unsorted or a sorted T cell fraction (not recorded which). The rearrangement joins TRBV4-1 to TRBJ2-1, with 8 bases matching TRBD2. CDR3 in DNA: TGCGCCAGCAGCTCCCAACTAGCGGCCCCCAGGCATGAGCAGTTCTTC. Encoded protein: CASSSQLAAPRHEQFF.